These 10 T cell receptor beta chains were sequenced from one sample in a study of cytomegalovirus exposure and HLA in healthy donors (dated by TCRdb to about 2017). Library method: the immunoSEQ multiplex PCR assay. The source is immuneACCESS, and TCRdb retained only in-frame sequences with V and J called. Part of the clones is not carried over; for the studies checked, unresolved V genes explain less than half of this, and the remainder is unexplained. This sample is represented by some 180,000 clones; around 86% of them were singletons. The ten largest account for about 7.7% of the sample. The sequencing sample was made of PBMCs. The receptors derive from a young man in good health and CMV-seropositive.

The CDR3: CASSFGTGPNSPLHF. The CDR3 nucleotides are TGTGCCAGCAGTTTTGGGACAGGCCCTAATTCACCCCTCCACTTT. The chain links TRBV27 to TRBJ1-6; 8 bases match TRBD1. The CDR3 length is 15 residues. Germline V gene data show CDR1 as MNHEY and CDR2 as SMNVEV (reference sequence). J was trimmed by 6 bases and V by 3 bases; bases with no gene match: 4.

This chain uses TRBV5-1 with TRBJ2-1; a weak D match, TRBD2 (5 bases). Germline CDR1 reads SGHRS; CDR2 reads YFSETQ. V gave up 2 bases and J gave up 8 bases, with 11 bases separating them. The length of the CDR3 is 13 residues. CDR3 nucleotide sequence: TGCGCCAGCAGCTTCGAGCTAGCCCATGAGCAGTTCTTC. It translates to CASSFELAHEQFF.

The chain links TRBV9 to TRBJ1-5; D is uncertain. Germline V CDR1 and CDR2: SGDLS, YYNGEE. Trimming removed 4 bases from V and 5 bases from J, with 10 bases in between. The CDR3 spans 13 residues. CDR3 bases: TGTGCCAGCAGCCCGGCGGGTGATCAGCCCCAGCATTTT. Its protein product is CASSPAGDQPQHF.

This clone was seen a single time. The gene calls are TRBV28 and TRBJ2-1, with D maybe TRBD1 (5 bases). CDR3 length equals 14 residues. The V gene lost 2 bases and the J gene lost 3 bases, with 8 bases spanning the gap. The germline CDR1 and CDR2 sequences are MDHEN and SYDVKM. The CDR3 protein is CASSLRGIYNEQFF. The CDR3 region has the DNA TGTGCCAGCAGTTTAAGGGGAATCTACAATGAGCAGTTCTTC.

In its sample, this clone was seen many times. V and J are TRBV6-4 and TRBJ2-7, with 7 bases that match TRBD2. The CDR3 totals 14 residues. The J segment lost 5 bases and the V segment lost 0 bases, leaving 4 bases of the junction unmatched. Germline CDR1 MRHNA, CDR2 SNTAGT. As DNA, the CDR3 is TGTGCCAGCAGTGACTCAGCGGGGCCCAACGAGCAGTACTTC. The encoded protein is CASSDSAGPNEQYF.

Here the CDR3 reads CASRPVGNEQFF. CDR3 DNA sequence: TGTGCCAGCAGGCCCGTTGGCAATGAGCAGTTCTTC. The rearrangement joins TRBV28 to TRBJ2-1, with D unresolved. From germline, CDR1 is MDHEN and CDR2 SYDVKM. The CDR3 has 12 amino acids. Trimming took 6 bases from V and 6 from J, leaving 9 bases between them.

The sample holds one count of this clone. This chain links TRBV11-3 with TRBJ1-1, with D possibly matching TRBD1 (5 bases). Germline CDR1 SGHNT, CDR2 YENEEA. Between the trimmed V and J ends, which lost 4 bases and 0 bases, there was a span of 12 bases. The CDR3 sequence is 15 residues long. CDR3 sequence reads: CASSSPGQMNTEAFF. The CDR3 region has the DNA TGTGCCAGCAGCTCCCCCGGACAAATGAACACTGAAGCTTTCTTT. Together with reference TRBV11-3 and TRBJ1-1, the CDR3 gives the full variable domain: EAGVVQSPRYKIIEKKQPVAFWCNPISGHNTLYWYLQNLGQGPELLIRYENEEAVDDSQLPKDRFSAERLKGVDSTLKIQPAELGDSAVYLCASSSPGQMNTEAFFGQGTRLTVV.

The V gene is TRBV18, the J gene TRBJ2-1; possibly TRBD1 for D (5 bases). Trimming stripped 1 base from V and 7 bases from J, with 8 bases between. This CDR3 is 13 amino acids long. Germline CDR1 KGHSH, CDR2 LQKENI. CDR3 residues: CASSPQTGNEQFF. The CDR3 bases are TGTGCCAGCTCACCACAAACAGGAAATGAGCAGTTCTTC.

This sequence joins TRBV28 and TRBJ2-7; D not resolved. CDR1 is MDHEN and CDR2 is SYDVKM in the germline V gene. V was clipped by 3 bases and J by 4 bases, with 10 bases between them. The CDR3 runs to 13 residues. The CDR3 DNA is TGTGCCAGCAGTTTTGGTTTGAGGTACGAGCAGTACTTC. Translation: CASSFGLRYEQYF.

This clone was counted ten times or more. The CDR3 here is CASSATAYEQYF. The CDR3 DNA is TGTGCCAGCAGTGCCACCGCCTACGAGCAGTACTTC. The chain couples TRBV25-1 to TRBJ2-7, with D uncertain. Between the trimmed V and J ends, which lost 4 bases and 2 bases, there was a span of 6 bases. CDR3 length: 12 residues. Germline values: CDR1 MGHDK, CDR2 SYGVNS.